A selection of T cell receptor beta chains follows, all from one sample in a study of T-cell reconstitution after alpha-beta-depleted transplantation in children. TCRdb reanalysed the PCR reads using MiXCR and keeps one entry per CDR3 protein. The sample has about 1,000,000 distinct CDR3 sequences, about 31% seen once; the top ten hold 28%. Sequenced material: PBMCs, mostly from graft donor cells, taken 360 days after TCRalphabeta/CD19-depleted stem cell transplant. Source of these receptors: a boy younger than two who had a stem cell transplant for SCID, so the T cells may come from the graft donor. The CDR3 runs from the conserved cysteine through the conserved F or W. Fields, in order: CDR3 DNA, CDR3 protein, clone size, D gene, J gene, V gene. The D gene is left open where the match is weak. The size field is filled for only some rows; it gives once, few, many or a size class.

TGCGCCAGCAGCCTGTCTCTAGCGGGGAGTCGCACAGATACGCAGTATTTT,CASSLSLAGSRTDTQYF,few,TRBD2,TRBJ2-3,TRBV5-1
TGTGCCAGCAGCCCCCGTGCGGGATTGGACAATCAGCCCCAGCATTTT,CASSPRAGLDNQPQHF,-,-,TRBJ1-5,TRBV14
TGCGCCAGCAGCCCGGGACAGCGAAATTCACCCCTCCACTTT,CASSPGQRNSPLHF,-,TRBD1,TRBJ1-6,TRBV5-1
TGTGCCAGCAGCTCGACTAGTAACGAGCAGTACTTC,CASSSTSNEQYF,-,-,TRBJ2-7,TRBV7-2
TGTGCCACCAGCAGAAATGGCCAGACCATAGCTTTCTTT,CATSRNGQTIAFF,few,-,TRBJ1-1,TRBV15
TGTGCCACCAGTGACCGTAAAGCGGGGGATAACAATGAGCAGTTCTTC,CATSDRKAGDNNEQFF,many,TRBD2,TRBJ2-1,TRBV24-1
TGCAGTGCTACCCGGGACACGAAGAGGGAGACCCAGTACTTC,CSATRDTKRETQYF,-,-,TRBJ2-5,TRBV20-1
TGTGCCAGCAGCCACCAAAAGTTCCGGGACTACCGGTTCTACAATGAGCAGTTCTTC,CASSHQKFRDYRFYNEQFF,-,TRBD2,TRBJ2-1,TRBV4-2
TGTGCCAGCAGCTTGGAACGGGGGCCGCTCGATGAGCAGTTCTTC,CASSLERGPLDEQFF,many,-,TRBJ2-1,TRBV5-6
TGTGCCACCAGCAGATCGGGACTAAGGTACGATGAGCAGTTCTTC,CATSRSGLRYDEQFF,-,TRBD2,TRBJ2-1,TRBV15
TGCAGCGTTGAAGTCGGGGGGAGCTACAATGAGCAGTTCTTC,CSVEVGGSYNEQFF,-,TRBD2,TRBJ2-1,TRBV29-1
TGTGCCACCAGTGACTCGGGACTAGCGGGGGGCCGGATCACCGGGGAGCTGTTTTTT,CATSDSGLAGGRITGELFF,-,TRBD2,TRBJ2-2,TRBV24-1
TGCAGTGCTAGGATCTGGGGACTAGCGGATCTCTACGAGCAGTACTTC,CSARIWGLADLYEQYF,few,TRBD2,TRBJ2-7,TRBV20-1
TGTGCCAGCAGTTTTGGGGACGGATATGGGTCCTATAGCAATCAGCCCCAGCATTTT,CASSFGDGYGSYSNQPQHF,-,-,TRBJ1-5,TRBV3-2
TGCGCCAGCAGCCAAGATCTTTGGCAGAACACTGAAGCTTTCTTT,CASSQDLWQNTEAFF,-,-,TRBJ1-1,TRBV4-3
TGTGCCAGCAGGGCCGGGACAGGGGGCTTTTTGGGGGCCAACGTCCTGACTTTC,CASRAGTGGFLGANVLTF,few,TRBD1,TRBJ2-6,TRBV9
TGTGCCAGCAGCTTACCAGGGTCGCGTCAGCCCCAGCATTTT,CASSLPGSRQPQHF,-,-,TRBJ1-5,TRBV7-9